This T cell receptor (beta chain) was documented in a study of T cell repertoires in cytomegalovirus infection. A remark on this clonotype: Its cognate antigen is unknown.

J lost 7 bases, V lost 5 bases, and 7 bases had no gene match. There are 14 residues in the CDR3. Germline CDR1 and CDR2: MNHEY and SVGAGI. Via MiXCR, TCRdb re-called the reads, giving one row per CDR3 protein. In the table there are just under 500,000 distinct CDR3 sequences, roughly a third of which are singletons. Sequencing was performed on cultured PBMCs, taken from culture after CMV antigen stimulation. The clonotype comes from a human donor in good health (CMV status not recorded). Some clones in this sample may be carry-over from other donors' samples. V and J are TRBV6-5 and TRBJ1-4; 7 nucleotides agree with TRBD1. Here the CDR3 DNA reads TGTGCCAGCAGTCGACAGGGCCGTAGTGAAAAACTGTTTTTT. Its translation: CASSRQGRSEKLFF.